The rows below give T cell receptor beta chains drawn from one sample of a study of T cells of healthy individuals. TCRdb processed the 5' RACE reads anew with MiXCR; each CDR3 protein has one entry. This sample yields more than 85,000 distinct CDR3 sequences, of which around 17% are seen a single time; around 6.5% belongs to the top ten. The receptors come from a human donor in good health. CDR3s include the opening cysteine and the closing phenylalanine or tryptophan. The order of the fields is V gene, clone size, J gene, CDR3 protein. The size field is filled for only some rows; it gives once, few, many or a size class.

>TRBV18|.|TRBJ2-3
CASSQGLTSTDTQYF
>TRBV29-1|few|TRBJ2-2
CSVGSAYTGELFF
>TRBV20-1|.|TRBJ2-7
CSADRPDRDYEQYF
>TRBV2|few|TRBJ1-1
CASSYTGSEAFF
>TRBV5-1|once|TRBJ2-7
CASSLYTGSYEQYF
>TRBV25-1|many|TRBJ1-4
CASKRANEKLFF
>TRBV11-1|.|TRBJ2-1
CASSTPGLAGFNEQFF
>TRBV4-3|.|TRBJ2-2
CASSQDRGTGYTGELFF
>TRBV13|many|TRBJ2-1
CASSLNSFNEQFF
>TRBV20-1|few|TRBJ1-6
CSARTGEGSPLHF
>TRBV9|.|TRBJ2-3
CASSVDGGDTQYF
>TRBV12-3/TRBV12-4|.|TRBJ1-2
CASSQTGGSYTF
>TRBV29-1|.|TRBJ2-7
CSVGLVDEQYF
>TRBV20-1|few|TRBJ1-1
CSASSRGPYTEAFF
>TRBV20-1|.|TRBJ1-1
CSAVVENTEAFF